Following are 26 T cell receptor beta chains from one sample sequenced in a study of CD8 T cells in ankylosing spondylitis. TCRdb processed the 5' RACE reads anew with MiXCR; each CDR3 protein has one entry. The data show some 200,000 distinct CDR3 sequences, with around 13% seen just once and approximately 15% held by the top ten. Sequencing was done on a sample of blood, either unsorted or a sorted T cell fraction (not recorded which). Receptors were obtained from a male donor with ankylosing spondylitis or in good health (not recorded which).

This clonotype was recorded a few times. The V gene is TRBV5-1, the J gene TRBJ1-2, with a weak D call TRBD1 (5 bases). The CDR3 is made up of 16 amino acids. Germline V gives CDR1 SGHRS, CDR2 YFSETQ. Trimming removed 4 bases at V and 0 bases at J, with 16 bases between. The CDR3 DNA reads as TGCGCCAGCAGCCCTGGTGGGGACGTCCCTAACTATGGCTACACCTTC. Amino acid sequence: CASSPGGDVPNYGYTF.

Many counts were recorded for this clonotype. The gene calls are TRBV5-1 and TRBJ1-1; the match to TRBD1 covers 7 bases. Germline CDR1 is SGHRS and CDR2 is YFSETQ. CDR3 length: 15 residues. J gave up 2 bases and V 3 bases, and 7 bases lay outside the gene matches. The CDR3 loop is CASSSGTEVNTEAFF. CDR3 DNA sequence: TGCGCCAGCAGCTCTGGGACAGAGGTTAACACTGAAGCTTTCTTT.

Only a few counts were recorded for this clonotype. The V gene is TRBV12-5, the J gene TRBJ2-5, with D maybe TRBD1 (6 bases). V was trimmed by 2 bases and J by 5 bases, leaving 15 bases between them. Germline-derived CDR1 and CDR2 are LGHNT and FRNRAP. The CDR3 totals 15 residues. CDR3 sequence reads: CASGLPLGRGETQYF. The CDR3, as DNA: TGTGCTAGTGGTTTGCCACTGGGTAGGGGGGAGACCCAGTACTTC.

This clonotype was picked up a small number of times. The chain links TRBV5-5 to TRBJ2-4; 8 bases are shared with TRBD1. The germline CDR1 and CDR2 sequences are SGHKS and YYEKEE (reference sequence). The CDR3 extends over 15 amino acids. The ends lost 4 bases at V and 8 bases at J; junction bases unmatched: 11. The CDR3 nucleotides read TGTGCCAGCAGCGGGGGTGTGACAGGGGAGGACATTCAGTACTTC. Encoded protein: CASSGGVTGEDIQYF.

Details on this clonotype: The final CDR3 position lacks the conserved phenylalanine or tryptophan, pointing to a likely read error. V and J are TRBV9 and TRBJ2-7, with D possibly matching TRBD2 (6 bases). The CDR3 totals 16 residues. V lost 3 bases and J lost 7, with 23 bases in between. In germline, CDR1 is SGDLS, CDR2 YYNGEE. For the CDR3, the DNA is TGTGCCAGCAGCGCTACCGGGACTGCTACTTTGGGAGAGCAGTACTCC. Protein sequence: CASSATGTATLGEQYS.

This clonotype was counted between two and nine times. The chain combines TRBV6-1 with TRBJ2-3, with D tentatively TRBD1 or TRBD2 (5 bases each). The CDR3 length is 13 residues. Looked up from germline, CDR1 is MNHNS and CDR2 is SASEGT. Trimming took 8 bases from V and 2 from J, leaving 11 bases between them. The DNA of the CDR3 is TGTGCCAGCCGGGACCAGCACACAGATACGCAGTATTTT. As protein: CASRDQHTDTQYF.

The rearrangement links TRBV10-2 to TRBJ1-1, with D uncertain. Germline assignment: CDR1 WSHSY and CDR2 SAAADI. The V gene lost 5 bases and the J gene lost 11 bases, with 18 bases spanning the gap. CDR3 length equals 13 residues. In DNA, the CDR3 is TGCGCCAGCAGTTACGGACCGGACGAGGACGCTTTCTTT. This sequence encodes CASSYGPDEDAFF.

This clonotype was detected only a few times. This chain joins TRBV20-1 and TRBJ1-4, with 7 nucleotides matching TRBD1. The germline CDR1 and CDR2 sequences are DFQATT and SNEGSKA (reference sequence). V was clipped by 3 bases and J by 7 bases; unmatched bases: 5. This CDR3 comprises 13 residues. CDR3 nucleotide sequence: TGCAGTGCTAGGAGACAGGGTTTTGAAAAACTGTTTTTT. Protein: CSARRQGFEKLFF.

This chain connects TRBV12-3 or TRBV12-4 to TRBJ1-3; D perhaps matches TRBD1 (5 bases). V lost 6 bases, J lost 2 bases, and 17 bases lay in between. This CDR3 has 16 residues. The chain's CDR3 is CASSFIPGVAGNTIYF. As DNA, the CDR3 is TGTGCCAGCAGCTTCATACCGGGGGTTGCTGGAAACACCATATATTTT.

This clonotype was observed many times. This sequence joins TRBV11-2 and TRBJ2-1, with D hard to call. This CDR3 is built from 16 residues. Germline CDR1 is SGHAT and CDR2 is FQNNGV. V was cut by 1 base and J by 3 bases, with 13 bases left in between. For the CDR3, the DNA is TGTGCCAGCAGCTTAGTGTCTGGGCAAAGCTACAATGAGCAGTTCTTC. Residues: CASSLVSGQSYNEQFF.

In its sample, this clonotype was seen a few times. This chain links TRBV3-1 with TRBJ2-7; D gene uncertain. Germline assignment: CDR1 LGHDT and CDR2 YNNKEL (reference sequence). The CDR3 consists of 14 residues. Between the trimmed V and J ends, which lost 0 bases and 3 bases, there was a span of 9 bases. Written as DNA, the CDR3 is TGTGCCAGCAGCCAAGAAGGGCCGAGCTACGAGCAGTACTTC. Its translation is CASSQEGPSYEQYF.

This sequence joins TRBV12-3 or TRBV12-4 and TRBJ1-5, with D possibly matching TRBD1 (6 bases). V was cut by 1 base and J by 12 bases, with 16 bases left in between. The CDR3 spans 14 residues. The CDR3, as DNA: TGTGCCAGCAGTTTAGGCCACAGGGCCAGGGTCCAGCATTTT. As protein: CASSLGHRARVQHF.

This clonotype was seen a handful of times. The chain links TRBV5-1 to TRBJ2-3, with 10 bases lining up with TRBD1. Per the germline V gene, CDR1 is SGHRS and CDR2 is YFSETQ. V lost 4 bases and J lost 6; bases outside the gene matches: 5. The CDR3 is 14 amino acids. CDR3 region: CASSPGTGVDTQYF. The DNA of the CDR3 is TGCGCCAGCAGCCCAGGGACAGGGGTCGATACGCAGTATTTT. The variable domain in full, completed from reference TRBV5-1 and TRBJ2-3, reads KAGVTQTPRYLIKTRGQQVTLSCSPISGHRSVSWYQQTPGQGLQFLFEYFSETQRNKGNFPGRFSGRQFSNSRSEMNVSTLELGDSALYLCASSPGTGVDTQYFGPGTRLTVL.

V and J are TRBV9 and TRBJ2-1; TRBD2 is a possible D gene (6 bases). Germline loops: CDR1 SGDLS, CDR2 YYNGEE. The CDR3 runs to 12 residues. Trimming stripped 0 bases from V and 10 bases from J, with 8 bases between. Written as DNA, the CDR3 is TGTGCCAGCAGCGTAGAGAGCGGGGAGCAGTTCTTC. This codes for CASSVESGEQFF.

The genes are TRBV5-1 and TRBJ2-1; TRBD1 aligns across 12 bases. This CDR3 has 17 residues. The V segment lost 3 bases and the J segment 8 bases; nucleotides outside the gene matches: 12. The germline V gene has CDR1 SGHRS and CDR2 YFSETQ. CDR3 sequence reads: CASSSRPGTGGSDEQFF. CDR3 nucleotide sequence: TGCGCCAGCAGCTCACGACCGGGGACAGGGGGCTCGGATGAGCAGTTCTTC. The full variable domain, rest sourced from reference TRBV5-1 and TRBJ2-1, is KAGVTQTPRYLIKTRGQQVTLSCSPISGHRSVSWYQQTPGQGLQFLFEYFSETQRNKGNFPGRFSGRQFSNSRSEMNVSTLELGDSALYLCASSSRPGTGGSDEQFFGPGTRLTVL.

There are many counts of this clonotype. V is TRBV5-1 and J is TRBJ1-6; no reliable D call. Trimming stripped 2 bases from V and 7 bases from J, with 4 bases between. This CDR3 spans 12 amino acids. Germline CDR1 and CDR2: SGHRS and YFSETQ. The CDR3 coding sequence is TGCGCCAGCAGCTTCCCAAATTCACCCCTCCACTTT. The encoded protein is CASSFPNSPLHF.

The V gene is TRBV21-1, the J gene TRBJ2-5. TRBV21-1 is marked as a pseudogene. The CDR3 spans 13 residues. In DNA, the CDR3 is TGTGCCAGCAGCAAAGATGGAGTTGGGACCCAGTACTTC. It is translated as CASSKDGVGTQYF.

This clonotype was found a few times. The chain carries TRBV12-3 or TRBV12-4 and TRBJ1-1, with TRBD1 matching 10 bases. The CDR3 loop spans 15 amino acids. J was trimmed by 3 bases and V by 4 bases; bases with no gene match: 5. The CDR3 loop is CASSSGTGAYTEAFF. CDR3 coding DNA: TGTGCCAGCAGTTCCGGGACAGGGGCGTACACTGAAGCTTTCTTT.

The rearrangement links TRBV30 to TRBJ2-5; D uncertain. Germline V gene sequence: CDR1 GTSNPN, CDR2 SVGIG (reference sequence). Trimming shortened V by 2 bases and J by 5 bases, and 15 bases separated the two germline ends. The length of the CDR3 is 14 residues. CDR3 protein: CAWSPASLGETQYF. In DNA, the CDR3 is TGTGCCTGGAGTCCAGCGAGTTTAGGGGAGACCCAGTACTTC.

By sample fraction, this clonotype is medium-sized. The chain has TRBV7-9 and TRBJ2-2; D is uncertain. Germline assignment: CDR1 SEHNR and CDR2 FQNEAQ (reference sequence). V was shortened by 5 bases and J by 6 bases, with 1 base between the two germline ends. This CDR3 comprises 10 residues. CDR3 nucleotides: TGTGCCAGCAGCCCCGGGGAGCTGTTTTTT. Protein product: CASSPGELFF.

This rearrangement joins TRBV11-2 to TRBJ2-1; TRBD2 aligns across 11 bases. This CDR3 contains 15 residues. J gave up 6 bases and V 6 bases, and 7 bases lay outside the gene matches. Germline CDR1 reads SGHAT; CDR2 reads FQNNGV. The CDR3 is CASRKTSGVTNEQFF. The DNA for the CDR3 is TGTGCCAGCAGGAAGACTAGCGGGGTCACCAATGAGCAGTTCTTC.

This clonotype was seen repeatedly, ten times or more. The CDR3 DNA reads as TGCGCCAGCAGCTACGGGGACAGTAGCCACGAGCAGTACTTC. Amino acids: CASSYGDSSHEQYF. The chain is built from TRBV5-1 and TRBJ2-7; TRBD1 matches at 7 bases. The V segment lost 3 bases and the J segment 5 bases; nucleotides outside the gene matches: 8. The V gene's germline CDR1 is SGHRS and CDR2 YFSETQ. The CDR3 spans 14 residues.

The chain couples TRBV7-9 to TRBJ2-7, with D unresolved. Between the trimmed V and J ends, which lost 5 bases and 3 bases, there was a span of 23 bases. The germline V gene has CDR1 SEHNR and CDR2 FQNEAQ (reference sequence). The CDR3 spans 17 residues. CDR3 sequence: CASSTTRQWFSHYEQYF. CDR3 in DNA: TGTGCCAGCAGCACCACCCGGCAGTGGTTTTCCCACTACGAGCAGTACTTC.

This clonotype was seen a handful of times. The V call is TRBV27, the J call TRBJ2-3, with D possibly matching TRBD1 (5 bases). The germline V gene has CDR1 MNHEY and CDR2 SMNVEV (reference sequence). The CDR3 consists of 16 residues. V was clipped by 6 bases and J by 0 bases, with 16 bases between them. The CDR3 DNA sequence: TGTGCCAGCAGCGGTTTAGGGCAGGGTAGCACAGATACGCAGTATTTT. Translated: CASSGLGQGSTDTQYF.

In its sample, this clonotype was seen many times. V usage is TRBV7-9 and J usage is TRBJ2-7, with D perhaps matching TRBD2 (5 bases). Trimming stripped 1 base from V and 4 bases from J, with 8 bases between. Looked up from germline, CDR1 is SEHNR and CDR2 is FQNEAQ (reference sequence). The CDR3 is 13 residues long. This chain's CDR3 is CASSLGRGYEQYF. In nucleotides, the CDR3 is TGTGCCAGCAGCTTAGGTCGGGGTTACGAGCAGTACTTC.

The rearrangement uses TRBV6-6 and TRBJ2-5; unclear D gene. The CDR3 is 12 amino acids. Trimming removed 6 bases from V and 1 base from J, with 6 bases in between. From germline, CDR1 is MNHNY and CDR2 SVGAGI (reference sequence). The CDR3 nucleotides read TGTGCCAGCAGCCAGACCCAAGAGACCCAGTACTTC. This sequence encodes CASSQTQETQYF.